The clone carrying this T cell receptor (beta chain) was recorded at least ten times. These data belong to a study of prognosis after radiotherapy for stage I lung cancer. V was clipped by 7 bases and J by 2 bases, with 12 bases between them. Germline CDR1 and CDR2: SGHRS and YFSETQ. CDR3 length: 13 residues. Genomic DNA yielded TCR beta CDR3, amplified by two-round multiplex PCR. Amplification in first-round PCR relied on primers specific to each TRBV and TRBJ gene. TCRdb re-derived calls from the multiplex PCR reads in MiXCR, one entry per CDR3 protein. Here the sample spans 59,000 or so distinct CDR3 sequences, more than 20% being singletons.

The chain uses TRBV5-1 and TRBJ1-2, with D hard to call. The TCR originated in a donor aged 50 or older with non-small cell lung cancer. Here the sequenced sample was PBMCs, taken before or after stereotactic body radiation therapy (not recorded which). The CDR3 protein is CASRVDANYGYTF. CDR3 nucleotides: TGCGCCAGCCGGGTGGATGCAAACTATGGCTACACCTTC.